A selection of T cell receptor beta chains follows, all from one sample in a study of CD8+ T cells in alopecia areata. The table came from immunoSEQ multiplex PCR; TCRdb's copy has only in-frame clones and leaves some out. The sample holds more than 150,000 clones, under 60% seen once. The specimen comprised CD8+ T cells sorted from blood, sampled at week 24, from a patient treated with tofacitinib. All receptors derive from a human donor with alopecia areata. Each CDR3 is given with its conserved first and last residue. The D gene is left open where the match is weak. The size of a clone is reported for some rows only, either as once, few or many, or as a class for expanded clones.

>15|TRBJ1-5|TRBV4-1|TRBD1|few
TGCGCCAGCAGCCAGGGACAGGGTACAGGTCAGCCCCAGCATTTT
CASSQGQGTGQPQHF
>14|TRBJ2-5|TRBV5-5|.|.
TGTGCCAGCAGCTTAGACGGGGGACAAGAGACCCAGTACTTC
CASSLDGGQETQYF
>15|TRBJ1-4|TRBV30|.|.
TGTGCCTGGAGCGATTCAGTTGTGCCTAATGAAAAACTGTTTTTT
CAWSDSVVPNEKLFF
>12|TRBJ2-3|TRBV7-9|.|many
TGTGCCAGCAGCCTTAGCACAGATACGCAGTATTTT
CASSLSTDTQYF
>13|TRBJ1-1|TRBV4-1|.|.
TGCGCCAGCAGCCGGTTTAGGGGTACTGAAGCTTTCTTT
CASSRFRGTEAFF
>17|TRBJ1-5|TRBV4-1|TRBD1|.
TGCGCCAGCAGCCAACAATGGGGGGGACAGGGAGGTCAGCCCCAGCATTTT
CASSQQWGGQGGQPQHF
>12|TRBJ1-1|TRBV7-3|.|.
TGTGCCAGCAGCTTACACCCTCCGGGTGCTTTCTTT
CASSLHPPGAFF
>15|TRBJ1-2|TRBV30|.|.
TGTGCCTGGAGTGGAGGACTTCTAGAGGACTGGGGCTACACCTTC
CAWSGGLLEDWGYTF
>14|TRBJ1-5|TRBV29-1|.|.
TGCAGCGTTTCCCTACCCAACGGAAATCAGCCCCAGCATTTT
CSVSLPNGNQPQHF
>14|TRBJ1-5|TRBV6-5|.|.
TGTGCCAGCAGTTACTCTATACAAAATCAGCCCCAGCATTTT
CASSYSIQNQPQHF
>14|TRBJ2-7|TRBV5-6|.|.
TGTGCCAGCATCCCCGGGCCTTCATCCTACGAGCAGTACTTC
CASIPGPSSYEQYF
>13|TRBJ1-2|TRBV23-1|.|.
TGCGCCAGCAGTCAATCGGACGGCTATGGCTACACCTTC
CASSQSDGYGYTF
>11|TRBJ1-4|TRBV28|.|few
TGTGCCAGCAGGGGGCGGAACCGCCTGTTTTTT
CASRGRNRLFF
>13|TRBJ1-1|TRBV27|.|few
TGTGCCAGCAGTTTACAGGAGAACACTGAAGCTTTCTTT
CASSLQENTEAFF
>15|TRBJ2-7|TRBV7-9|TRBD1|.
TGTGCCAGCAGCAAGTGGACAGGGGACACCTACGAGCAGTACTTC
CASSKWTGDTYEQYF
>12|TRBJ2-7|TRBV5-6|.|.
TGTGCCAGCAACTCCGGCGGCTACGAGCAGTACTTC
CASNSGGYEQYF
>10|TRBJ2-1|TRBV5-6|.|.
TGTGCCAGCAGGAGGAATGAGCAGTTCTTC
CASRRNEQFF
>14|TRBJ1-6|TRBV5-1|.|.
TGCGCCAGCTATAACGGACGGGGAGATTCACCCCTCCACTTT
CASYNGRGDSPLHF
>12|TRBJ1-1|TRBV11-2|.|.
TGTGCCAGCGGGGAAGTGGCCGCTGAAGCTTTCTTT
CASGEVAAEAFF
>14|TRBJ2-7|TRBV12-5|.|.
TGTGCTAGTGGTTTGGTAGGGCTAGTGAGGGAGCAGTACTTC
CASGLVGLVREQYF
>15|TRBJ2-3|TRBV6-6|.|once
TGTGCCAGCAGTTACTCGTCCCCTGGCACAGATACGCAGTATTTT
CASSYSSPGTDTQYF
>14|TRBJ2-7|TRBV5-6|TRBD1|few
TGTGCCAGCGGATCCGGGACAGGGGTGTACGAGCAGTACTTC
CASGSGTGVYEQYF
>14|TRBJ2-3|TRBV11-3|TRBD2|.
TGTGCCAGCAGCGCAGCGGGGCCCACAGATACGCAGTATTTT
CASSAAGPTDTQYF
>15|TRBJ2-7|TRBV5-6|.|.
TGTGCCAGCAGCTCCCCGGTTCCAGGGCTCAACGAGCAGTACTTC
CASSSPVPGLNEQYF
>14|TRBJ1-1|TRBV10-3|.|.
TGTGCCATCAAGAGCGGGGGCTTGAACACTGAAGCTTTCTTT
CAIKSGGLNTEAFF
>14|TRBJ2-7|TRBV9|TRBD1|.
TGTGCCAGCAGCGTAGGTCAGGGGGACTACGAGCAGTACTTC
CASSVGQGDYEQYF
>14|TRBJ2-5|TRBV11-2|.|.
TGTGCCAGCAGCTTAGTCGAACGTGAAGAGACCCAGTACTTC
CASSLVEREETQYF
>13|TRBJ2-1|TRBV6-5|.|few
TGTGCCAGCAGGCAGGGGTACGGAAATGAGCAGTTCTTC
CASRQGYGNEQFF
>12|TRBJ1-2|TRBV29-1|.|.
TGCAGCGTTGAAGAATCCGCCTATGGCTACACCTTC
CSVEESAYGYTF
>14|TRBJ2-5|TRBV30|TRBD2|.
TGTGCCTGGAGTGAGTCGACTAGCCCAGAGACCCAGTACTTC
CAWSESTSPETQYF
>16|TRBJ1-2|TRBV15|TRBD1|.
TGTGCCACCAGCAGCTTAGGACAGGGCTTGGACTATGGCTACACCTTC
CATSSLGQGLDYGYTF
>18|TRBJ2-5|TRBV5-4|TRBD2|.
TGTGCCAGCAGCTTGGGGACTAGCGGGGGGGCCTTACAAGAGACCCAGTACTTC
CASSLGTSGGALQETQYF
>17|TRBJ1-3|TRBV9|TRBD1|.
TGTGCCAGCAGCGCCAGACAGGGGACCTCCTCTGGAAACACCATATATTTT
CASSARQGTSSGNTIYF
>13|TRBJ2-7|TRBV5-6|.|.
TGTGCCAGCAGCTCCGGACTCTCCTACGAGCAGTACTTC
CASSSGLSYEQYF
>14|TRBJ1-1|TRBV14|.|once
TGTGCCAGCAGCCAAGGGGCGGGCTCACCTGAAGCTTTCTTT
CASSQGAGSPEAFF